The 13 T cell receptor beta chains given below trace back to one sample, sequenced in a study of T cell clonotyping in hematopoietic cell transplantation. The table came from immunoSEQ multiplex PCR; TCRdb's copy has only in-frame clones and leaves some out. Seen here are about 15,000 clones, approximately 83% observed once, and the top ten hold 3.5% to 5%. The sample was peripheral blood mononuclear cells. All receptors come from a woman aged 40 to 55 in good health. Some clones in this sample may be carry-over from other donors' samples.

Written as DNA, the CDR3 is TGTGCCAGCAGCCCATCGTCCGGTCACTACGAGCAGTACTTC. Protein product: CASSPSSGHYEQYF. The chain uses TRBV6-1 and TRBJ2-7; D unresolved. The CDR3 is 14 amino acids. The germline V gene has CDR1 MNHNS and CDR2 SASEGT. V was clipped by 6 bases and J by 3 bases, with 15 bases between them.

The V gene is TRBV11-3, the J gene TRBJ2-7; possible D gene TRBD2, 5 bases. In germline, CDR1 is SGHNT, CDR2 YENEEA. This CDR3 comprises 15 residues. The V end was cut by 1 base, the J end by 0 bases, with 10 bases between. Written as DNA, the CDR3 is TGTGCCAGCAGCTTAGGACCGGGGAGCTCCTACGAGCAGTACTTC. The encoded protein is CASSLGPGSSYEQYF.

This clone was seen only once. V usage is TRBV30 and J usage is TRBJ1-5; D is ambiguous. V lost 1 base, J lost 4 bases, and 14 bases lay in between. Germline V gene data show CDR1 as GTSNPN and CDR2 as SVGIG (reference sequence). The CDR3 spans 15 residues. As DNA, the CDR3 is TGTGCCTGGAGTGCCCGCCTCGGCAGTAATCAGCCCCAGCATTTT. It yields the protein CAWSARLGSNQPQHF.

A few counts support this clone. This chain uses TRBV5-6 with TRBJ1-1; 8 bases line up with TRBD1. After removal of 1 base from V and 1 base from J, the junction contained 0 bases not matched to a gene. CDR3 length: 14 residues. Germline V lookup: CDR1 SGHDT, CDR2 YYEEEE. The CDR3 nucleotides read TGTGCCAGCAGCTTGACAGGGGGGAACACTGAAGCTTTCTTT. Translating it yields CASSLTGGNTEAFF.

This chain links TRBV5-6 with TRBJ2-1; D gene ambiguous. V was trimmed by 0 bases and J by 0 bases, leaving 4 bases between them. The CDR3 extends over 14 amino acids. From germline, CDR1 is SGHDT and CDR2 YYEEEE. The DNA of the CDR3 is TGTGCCAGCAGCTTGGACAGCTCCTACAATGAGCAGTTCTTC. It is translated as CASSLDSSYNEQFF.

This clone has a single count. The V call is TRBV4-3, the J call TRBJ2-1; D gene uncertain. Germline loops: CDR1 LGHNA, CDR2 YSLEER. The ends were cut back, 0 bases at V and 10 bases at J, with 7 bases in the middle. This CDR3 spans 12 amino acids. The CDR3 loop is CASSQESGEQFF. The CDR3 DNA is TGCGCCAGCAGCCAAGAGTCCGGGGAGCAGTTCTTC.

The genes are TRBV30 and TRBJ1-1, with D unclear. Germline CDR1 GTSNPN, CDR2 SVGIG (reference sequence). The CDR3 is made up of 12 amino acids. V was cut by 0 bases and J by 4 bases, with 6 bases left in between. The CDR3 spells CAWSVQTTEAFF. The CDR3 bases are TGTGCCTGGAGTGTACAAACCACTGAAGCTTTCTTT.

This clone was observed a single time. The chain combines TRBV7-9 with TRBJ1-3; D gene ambiguous. The length of the CDR3 is 14 residues. The V gene's germline CDR1 is SEHNR and CDR2 FQNEAQ (reference sequence). Trimming pared 8 bases from V and 1 base from J, leaving 12 bases between. The CDR3 nucleotides are TGTGCCAGCCATGGAGTTCTTTCTGGAAACACCATATATTTT. Encoded protein: CASHGVLSGNTIYF. Full variable domain (remainder filled in from reference TRBV7-9 and TRBJ1-3): DTGVSQNPRHKITKRGQNVTFRCDPISEHNRLYWYRQTLGQGPEFLTYFQNEAQLEKSRLLSDRFSAERPKGSFSTLEIQRTEQGDSAMYLCASHGVLSGNTIYFGEGSWLTVV.

The chain carries TRBV4-1 and TRBJ2-7; D perhaps matches TRBD1 (6 bases). Germline CDR1 MGHRA, CDR2 YSYEKL. The CDR3 extends over 15 amino acids. The V end was cut by 5 bases, the J end by 3 bases, with 17 bases between. DNA of the CDR3: TGCGCCAGCAGCAGCCCAGGGACATCCATCTACGAGCAGTACTTC. Amino acids: CASSSPGTSIYEQYF.

This chain uses TRBV30 with TRBJ2-3; 12 positions match TRBD2. The germline V gene encodes CDR1 GTSNPN and CDR2 SVGIG (reference sequence). This CDR3 spans 15 amino acids. Unmatched junction bases numbered 7, after V lost 4 bases and J lost 5 bases. The CDR3: CAWKTSGGSIDTQYF. CDR3 in DNA: TGTGCCTGGAAGACTAGCGGGGGTTCCATAGATACGCAGTATTTT.

V usage is TRBV25-1 and J usage is TRBJ2-2, with 8 positions matching TRBD2. This CDR3 contains 16 residues. Germline V gene lookup returns CDR1 MGHDK and CDR2 SYGVNS. The ends lost 3 bases at V and 2 bases at J; junction bases unmatched: 5. CDR3: CASSDYAGGNTGELFF. The CDR3 bases are TGTGCCAGCAGTGACTATGCGGGAGGAAACACCGGGGAGCTGTTTTTT.

The V and J genes are TRBV6-5 and TRBJ1-1; 7 bases line up with TRBD1. There are 13 residues in the CDR3. CDR1 MNHEY and CDR2 SVGAGI come from the germline V gene. V was clipped by 6 bases and J by 4 bases; unmatched bases: 5. CDR3 region: CASSLQGTTEAFF. The DNA for the CDR3 is TGTGCCAGCAGCCTACAGGGGACCACTGAAGCTTTCTTT.

V usage is TRBV6-5 and J usage is TRBJ2-5; 7 bases match TRBD1. Looked up from germline, CDR1 is MNHEY and CDR2 is SVGAGI. CDR3 length equals 15 residues. Trimming took 4 bases from V and 5 from J; bases not matched to a gene: 10. CDR3 in amino acids: CASSSLDRITETQYF. In nucleotides, the CDR3 is TGTGCCAGCAGTTCCTTGGACAGGATCACGGAGACCCAGTACTTC.